This T cell receptor beta chain was identified during a study of identical twins. Notes on this clonotype: Antigen unknown.

TCRdb reprocessed the 5' RACE reads with MiXCR, giving one entry per CDR3 protein. The profile covers 1.5 million to 2 million distinct CDR3 sequences, with about 30% appearing a single time and approximately 0.29% taken by the ten largest. CDR3 length equals 16 residues. Trimming at V came to 3 bases and at J to 1 base, leaving 7 bases not matched to a gene. Per germline, CDR1 SQVTM and CDR2 ANQGSEA. Study-wide results and caveats: The models systematically underestimated how much out-of-frame TCR alpha was shared in monozygotic twins. Partly confounded zero-insertion analyses could result from invariant MAIT and iNKT cells. Beta out-of-frame twin sharing showed a weaker excess.

The TCR was taken from a newborn girl in good health. The genes are TRBV29-1 and TRBJ2-2; TRBD1 agrees at 8 bases. The sequencing input was cord blood. DNA of the CDR3: TGCAGCGTTGAGGTCATGGGGACAGGGAACACCGGGGAGCTGTTTTTT. This encodes CSVEVMGTGNTGELFF.